This passage covers 25 T cell receptor beta chains from one sample sequenced in a study of beta chain features in type 1 diabetes. The antigens for these receptors are not known. Overall study findings and caveats: In all four CD4+ subsets, TCRB CDR3 length was significantly, moderately reduced in type 1 diabetes.

Sequenced material consisted of expressed TCRB transcripts (all of the isolated RNA was reverse transcribed). Repertoires were generated with immunoSEQ multiplex PCR, while TCRdb's copy carries only in-frame clones and drops some. The sample has a few hundred thousand clones, 16% seen once. The sequencing input was naive CD4+ T cells from blood. Every receptor here comes from a man aged 25-40 years with type 1 diabetes.

The J gene is TRBJ2-1, the V gene TRBV11-2, with 8 bases identical to TRBD1. CDR3 length: 15 amino acids. The trim removed 2 bases at V and 6 bases at J, leaving 6 bases unmatched. Per germline, CDR1 SGHAT and CDR2 FQNNGV. In DNA form, the CDR3 reads TGTGCCAGCAGCTTAATGACAGGGGTAATCAATGAGCAGTTCTTC. Translated: CASSLMTGVINEQFF. The entire variable domain, with the rest obtained from reference TRBV11-2 and TRBJ2-1, is as follows: EAGVAQSPRYKIIEKRQSVAFWCNPISGHATLYWYQQILGQGPKLLIQFQNNGVVDDSQLPKDRFSAERLKGVDSTLKIQPAKLEDSAVYLCASSLMTGVINEQFFGPGTRLTVL.

This clone was counted a few times. V gene TRBV30 combines with J gene TRBJ2-1, with TRBD2 as a possible D gene (6 bases). Germline CDR1 GTSNPN, CDR2 SVGIG (reference sequence). The CDR3 runs to 14 residues. Trimming shortened V by 8 bases and J by 4 bases, and 18 bases separated the two germline ends. The chain's CDR3 is CALSSGYHYNEQFF. In DNA, the CDR3 is TGTGCCCTCTCCAGCGGGTACCATTACAATGAGCAGTTCTTC.

This clone appeared a few times. J is TRBJ2-5 and V is TRBV30; TRBD2 matches 11 bases. J gave up 4 bases and V 6 bases, and 4 bases lay outside the gene matches. Germline values: CDR1 GTSNPN, CDR2 SVGIG (reference sequence). This CDR3 contains 13 residues. CDR3 residues: CACTLAGGETQYF. The DNA of the CDR3 is TGTGCCTGCACCCTAGCGGGAGGAGAGACCCAGTACTTC.

The sample holds a few counts of this clone. The CDR3 sequence is CATSRDRDYGYTF. The CDR3, as DNA: TGTGCCACCAGCAGAGACAGGGACTATGGCTACACCTTC. The chain combines TRBV15 with TRBJ1-2, with a tentative D call TRBD1 (5 bases). The CDR3 sequence is 13 residues long. Trimming cost V 0 bases and J 3 bases, with 5 bases left between them. Germline V gives CDR1 LNHNV, CDR2 YYDKDF (reference sequence). Complete variable domain (other parts from reference TRBV15 and TRBJ1-2): DAMVIQNPRYQVTQFGKPVTLSCSQTLNHNVMYWYQQKSSQAPKLLFHYYDKDFNNEADTPDNFQSRRPNTSFCFLDIRSPGLGDTAMYLCATSRDRDYGYTFGSGTRLTVV.

The rearrangement links TRBV29-1 to TRBJ1-2, with D possibly matching TRBD1 (5 bases). Germline CDR1 reads SQVTM; CDR2 reads ANQGSEA. The CDR3 is made up of 12 amino acids. Trimming took 4 bases from V and 2 from J, leaving 8 bases between them. CDR3 in amino acids: CSVGGPNYGYTF. The CDR3 region has the DNA TGCAGCGTTGGGGGCCCCAACTATGGCTACACCTTC.

This clone was seen only a few times. The chain carries TRBV29-1 and TRBJ2-5; possible D gene TRBD1, 5 bases. This CDR3 is built from 16 residues. Trimming pared 3 bases from V and 2 bases from J, leaving 19 bases between. The V gene's germline CDR1 is SQVTM and CDR2 ANQGSEA. CDR3 protein: CSVDPFHDRAQETQYF. CDR3 DNA: TGCAGCGTTGACCCATTCCATGACAGAGCTCAAGAGACCCAGTACTTC.

The sample holds a few counts of this clone. V and J are TRBV6-5 and TRBJ2-3; D uncertain. CDR3 length: 15 amino acids. V shed 2 bases and J shed 4 bases, with 13 bases lying between them. Germline loops: CDR1 MNHEY, CDR2 SVGAGI. The CDR3 DNA follows: TGTGCCAGCAGTTACCAGCTTTTAGGATCAGATACGCAGTATTTT. Its translation: CASSYQLLGSDTQYF.

The genes are TRBV29-1 and TRBJ1-4; 7 bases line up with TRBD1. The junction had 7 bases not matched to a gene; V was cut back by 5 bases and J by 7 bases. The CDR3 consists of 13 residues. CDR1 is SQVTM, CDR2 ANQGSEA, per germline. Here the CDR3 DNA reads TGCAGCGTTCGACAGGGTTTGGGTGAAAAACTGTTTTTT. It specifies CSVRQGLGEKLFF.

The gene calls are TRBV7-3 and TRBJ2-1; D remains ambiguous. Germline V gene lookup returns CDR1 SGHTA and CDR2 FQGTGA. The CDR3 covers 12 residues. The V end was cut by 2 bases, the J end by 7 bases, with 6 bases between. The CDR3 region has the DNA TGTGCCAGCAGCTTAGGACGGAATGAGCAGTTCTTC. As protein: CASSLGRNEQFF.

This chain uses TRBV28 with TRBJ2-4, with D hard to call. The CDR3 contains 12 residues. The germline CDR1 and CDR2 sequences are MDHEN and SYDVKM. Trimming removed 8 bases from V and 0 bases from J, with 5 bases in between. DNA of the CDR3: TGTGCCAGCGGGTTAGCCAAAAACATTCAGTACTTC. Its translation: CASGLAKNIQYF.

A word on this clone: At the DNA level, this CDR3 is encoded by other sequences in the same sample as well. This chain links TRBV30 with TRBJ2-1, with D uncertain. This CDR3 region has 15 residues. The V end was cut by 0 bases, the J end by 0 bases, with 9 bases between. The V gene's germline CDR1 is GTSNPN and CDR2 SVGIG (reference sequence). The CDR3 DNA reads TGTGCCTGGAGTGTTGGGGTGAGCTCCTACAATGAGCAGTTCTTC. This sequence encodes CAWSVGVSSYNEQFF. Together with reference TRBV30 and TRBJ2-1, the CDR3 gives the full variable domain: SQTIHQWPATLVQPVGSPLSLECTVEGTSNPNLYWYRQAAGRGLQLLFYSVGIGQISSEVPQNLSASRPQDRQFILSSKKLLLSDSGFYLCAWSVGVSSYNEQFFGPGTRLTVL.

V is TRBV5-1 and J is TRBJ2-5; possible D gene TRBD1, 6 bases. This CDR3 has 13 residues. The germline V and J ends were trimmed by 4 bases and 1 base, with 8 bases remaining between them. Germline loops: CDR1 SGHRS, CDR2 YFSETQ. The CDR3 DNA is TGCGCCAGCAGCACGGACAGCCAAGAGACCCAGTACTTC. Translation: CASSTDSQETQYF.

For this clone: Other DNA variants within this sample encode the same CDR3. The chain links TRBV9 to TRBJ2-5; TRBD1 is a possible D gene (5 bases). V was shortened by 3 bases and J by 5 bases, with 11 bases between the two germline ends. The CDR3 is made up of 13 amino acids. Per germline, CDR1 SGDLS and CDR2 YYNGEE. CDR3 DNA: TGTGCCAGCAGCGAGACTCCAGGGGAGACCCAGTACTTC. Amino acids: CASSETPGETQYF. The whole variable domain, filled in from reference TRBV9 and TRBJ2-5, reads DSGVTQTPKHLITATGQRVTLRCSPRSGDLSVYWYQQSLDQGLQFLIQYYNGEERAKGNILERFSAQQFPDLHSELNLSSLELGDSALYFCASSETPGETQYFGPGTRLLVL.

The gene calls are TRBV11-2 and TRBJ2-1; D not certain. This CDR3 contains 14 residues. Germline-derived CDR1 and CDR2 are SGHAT and FQNNGV. Between the trimmed V and J ends, which lost 0 bases and 8 bases, there was a span of 11 bases. CDR3 amino acids: CASSLDSGYYEQFF. The DNA of the CDR3 is TGTGCCAGCAGCTTAGATTCCGGGTATTATGAGCAGTTCTTC.

The rearrangement joins TRBV7-2 to TRBJ2-1; 8 bases align to TRBD2. The CDR3 contains 18 residues. Germline CDR1 is SGHTA and CDR2 is FQGNSA. The ends lost 1 base at V and 1 base at J; junction bases unmatched: 9. DNA of the CDR3: TGTGCCAGCAGCTTAGGAGGATATAGCGGGATGTCCTACAATGAGCAGTTCTTC. This translates into CASSLGGYSGMSYNEQFF.

This clone was seen a few times. The chain combines TRBV20-1 with TRBJ2-3; D is possibly TRBD2 (6 bases). Germline CDR1 is DFQATT and CDR2 is SNEGSKA (reference sequence). This CDR3 is 11 amino acids long. The CDR3 coding sequence is TGCACCAGGACTATCCAGGATACGCAGTATTTT. Translated: CTRTIQDTQYF.

This chain links TRBV4-1 with TRBJ2-1; tentative D call: TRBD1 (6 bases). The CDR3 length is 13 residues. CDR1 and CDR2 (germline): MGHRA, YSYEKL. The ends were cut back, 0 bases at V and 6 bases at J, with 6 bases in the middle. The CDR3 sequence is CASSQEGANEQFF. CDR3 bases: TGCGCCAGCAGCCAAGAGGGGGCCAATGAGCAGTTCTTC.

The chain joins TRBV7-6 to TRBJ2-7; TRBD1 matches at 7 bases. This CDR3 spans 13 amino acids. The ends lost 4 bases at V and 5 bases at J; junction bases unmatched: 5. Germline lookup yields CDR1 SGHVS and CDR2 FNYEAQ. In DNA form, the CDR3 reads TGTGCCAGCAGCTGGACAGGTACCCACGAGCAGTACTTC. As protein: CASSWTGTHEQYF.

The chain combines TRBV14 with TRBJ2-7, with D maybe TRBD1 (5 bases). The germline CDR1 and CDR2 sequences are SGHDN and FVKESK. With 4 bases removed from V and 5 bases from J, the gap between germline ends came to 9 bases. The CDR3 covers 12 residues. The CDR3 is CASSRQYHEQYF. CDR3 coding DNA: TGTGCCAGCAGCCGACAGTACCACGAGCAGTACTTC.

This clone was counted between two and nine times. The V and J genes are TRBV6-5 and TRBJ1-1; no firm D call. Germline V CDR1 and CDR2: MNHEY, SVGAGI. CDR3 length equals 15 residues. The V end lost 0 bases, the J end lost 1 base, and 9 bases lay between the germline ends. CDR3 in amino acids: CASSYSNRPNTEAFF. CDR3 bases: TGTGCCAGCAGTTACTCGAATCGCCCGAACACTGAAGCTTTCTTT.

This clone was seen a few times. This chain joins TRBV30 and TRBJ1-3; D call uncertain. The length of the CDR3 is 14 residues. V was clipped by 2 bases and J by 0 bases, with 8 bases between them. Per germline, CDR1 GTSNPN and CDR2 SVGIG (reference sequence). The CDR3, as DNA: TGTGCCTGGAGTCACGGAGGCTCTGGAAACACCATATATTTT. It translates to CAWSHGGSGNTIYF.

This clone was counted a few times. The chain links TRBV27 to TRBJ2-1; the D is unclear. The V end lost 6 bases, the J end lost 6 bases, and 12 bases lay between the germline ends. Looked up from germline, CDR1 is MNHEY and CDR2 is SMNVEV (reference sequence). CDR3 size: 13 residues. The CDR3 loop is CASSTIRVNEQFF. The CDR3 region has the DNA TGTGCCAGCAGCACTATACGCGTCAATGAGCAGTTCTTC.

This clone has a handful of counts. The rearrangement joins TRBV18 to TRBJ2-3; D not certain. Germline CDR1 is KGHSH and CDR2 is LQKENI. The CDR3 runs to 14 residues. V was pared by 0 bases and J by 0 bases, with 4 bases between. Here the CDR3 reads CASSPPPSTDTQYF. In nucleotides, the CDR3 is TGTGCCAGCTCACCACCACCTAGCACAGATACGCAGTATTTT.

In this sample, this clone turned up a few times. This sequence joins TRBV18 and TRBJ2-1, with D maybe TRBD1 (5 bases). The CDR3 length is 15 residues. The germline V and J ends were trimmed by 6 bases and 5 bases, with 17 bases remaining between them. Germline V gene lookup returns CDR1 KGHSH and CDR2 LQKENI. The CDR3 spells CASSPDSEANNEQFF. The CDR3 DNA reads TGTGCCAGCTCGCCCGACAGCGAGGCCAACAATGAGCAGTTCTTC.

This chain joins TRBV2 and TRBJ2-3; possible D gene TRBD1, 5 bases. V was clipped by 3 bases and J by 1 base, with 11 bases between them. The germline CDR1 and CDR2 sequences are SNHLY and FYNNEI. The CDR3 covers 15 residues. The CDR3 DNA follows: TGTGCCAGCAGTGACGGGTGGGGCGGCACAGATACGCAGTATTTT. Protein sequence: CASSDGWGGTDTQYF.